Below are 9 T cell receptor beta chains sequenced from a single sample in a study of T-cell reconstitution after alpha-beta-depleted transplantation in children. Unique molecular identifiers featured in how the TCRbeta library was prepared. TCRdb itself ran the PCR reads through MiXCR, one entry per CDR3 protein. The data contain about 420,000 distinct CDR3 sequences, about 16% of them singletons. Sample: PBMCs, mostly from graft donor cells, taken 360 days after TCRalphabeta/CD19-depleted stem cell transplant. The receptors originated from a boy less than two years old who had a stem cell transplant for Wiskott-Aldrich syndrome, so the T cells may come from the graft donor.

This clonotype was recorded once. The chain uses TRBV11-1 and TRBJ2-3; 13 nucleotides line up with TRBD2. This CDR3 has 19 amino acids. The J segment lost 2 bases and the V segment lost 5 bases, leaving 13 bases of the junction unmatched. Per the germline V gene, CDR1 is SGHAT and CDR2 is FQDESV (reference sequence). The CDR3, as DNA: TGTGCCAGCAGCCCCCGGGGGGGACTAGCGGGATACTTCACAGATACGCAGTATTTT. Amino acid sequence: CASSPRGGLAGYFTDTQYF.

This chain connects TRBV5-5 to TRBJ2-5; D perhaps matches TRBD1 (6 bases). CDR3 size: 14 residues. CDR1 and CDR2 from the germline V gene are SGHKS and YYEKEE (reference sequence). Trimming pared 4 bases from V and 5 bases from J, leaving 15 bases between. As DNA, the CDR3 is TGTGCCAGCAGCCTTTGGGGACAAGAGGAGACCCAGTACTTC. Residues: CASSLWGQEETQYF.

This clonotype appeared a few times. This chain joins TRBV12-3 or TRBV12-4 and TRBJ1-1, with TRBD1 matching over 8 bases. The CDR3 has 13 residues. V was pared by 6 bases and J by 4 bases, with 4 bases of the junction left unmatched. CDR3 protein: CASRPDRGTEAFF. The CDR3, as DNA: TGTGCCAGCAGACCAGACAGGGGCACTGAAGCTTTCTTT.

The chain recombines TRBV6-5 with TRBJ2-2; tentatively, D is TRBD1 (5 bases). Germline V lookup: CDR1 MNHEY, CDR2 SVGAGI. This CDR3 spans 16 amino acids. V was trimmed by 4 bases and J by 0 bases, leaving 12 bases between them. CDR3 region: CASSCRGQPNTGELFF. CDR3 sequence (DNA): TGTGCCAGCAGTTGTAGAGGACAACCGAACACCGGGGAGCTGTTTTTT.

The chain uses TRBV5-5 and TRBJ2-1; TRBD2 matches at 16 bases. Losses at the gene ends were 1 base for V and 10 bases for J; bases not matched to a gene: 2. The germline gives CDR1 SGHKS, CDR2 YYEKEE (reference sequence). The CDR3 is made up of 15 amino acids. CDR3 region: CASSLTGLAGGEQFF. CDR3 DNA sequence: TGTGCCAGCAGCTTGACGGGACTAGCGGGGGGGGAGCAGTTCTTC. Full variable domain (remainder filled in from reference TRBV5-5 and TRBJ2-1): DAGVTQSPTHLIKTRGQQVTLRCSPISGHKSVSWYQQVLGQGPQFIFQYYEKEERGRGNFPDRFSARQFPNYSSELNVNALLLGDSALYLCASSLTGLAGGEQFFGPGTRLTVL.

V usage is TRBV6-1 and J usage is TRBJ2-7, with D tentatively TRBD1 or TRBD2 (5 bases each). Germline V gene data show CDR1 as MNHNS and CDR2 as SASEGT. This CDR3 region has 14 residues. V shed 5 bases and J shed 7 bases, with 18 bases lying between them. CDR3 sequence reads: CASSPKGPVGEQYF. The CDR3 DNA reads TGTGCCAGCAGTCCCAAGGGACCAGTGGGGGAGCAGTACTTC.

This clonotype was seen more than once but under ten times. The J gene is TRBJ2-7, the V gene TRBV29-1; D may be TRBD1 or TRBD2 (5 bases each). Germline CDR1 SQVTM, CDR2 ANQGSEA. With 5 bases removed from V and 2 bases from J, the gap between germline ends came to 16 bases. The CDR3 is 14 amino acids. This CDR3 reads CSVWGAGTTYEQYF. For the CDR3, the DNA is TGCAGCGTTTGGGGCGCCGGGACCACCTACGAGCAGTACTTC.

This rearrangement joins TRBV27 to TRBJ2-4; unclear D gene. V lost 8 bases and J 0 bases, leaving 8 bases between the germline ends. CDR3 length equals 13 residues. Germline CDR1 is MNHEY and CDR2 is SMNVEV (reference sequence). The CDR3 DNA sequence: TGTGCCAGCGGTGGTGGAGCCAAAAACATTCAGTACTTC. This translates into CASGGGAKNIQYF.

This clonotype came up a few times. This chain connects TRBV25-1 to TRBJ1-1; 10 bases agree with TRBD1. Losses at the gene ends were 6 bases for V and 3 bases for J; bases not matched to a gene: 4. The CDR3 consists of 14 residues. Per germline, CDR1 MGHDK and CDR2 SYGVNS. CDR3 residues: CASRQTGGYTEAFF. CDR3 nucleotide sequence: TGTGCCAGCAGGCAGACAGGGGGCTACACTGAAGCTTTCTTT.